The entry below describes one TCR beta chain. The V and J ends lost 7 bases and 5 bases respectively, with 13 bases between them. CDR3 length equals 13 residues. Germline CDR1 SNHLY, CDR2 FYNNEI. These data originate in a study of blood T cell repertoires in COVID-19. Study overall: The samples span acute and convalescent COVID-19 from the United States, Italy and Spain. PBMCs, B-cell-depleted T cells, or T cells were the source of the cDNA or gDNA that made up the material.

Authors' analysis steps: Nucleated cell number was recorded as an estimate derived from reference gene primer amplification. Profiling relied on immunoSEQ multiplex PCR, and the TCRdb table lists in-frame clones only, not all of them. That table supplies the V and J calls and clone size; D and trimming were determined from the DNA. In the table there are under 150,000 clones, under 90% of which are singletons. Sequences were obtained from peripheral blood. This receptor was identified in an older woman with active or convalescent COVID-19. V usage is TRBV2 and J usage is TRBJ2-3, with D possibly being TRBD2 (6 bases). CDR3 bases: TGTGCCAGCAACCGGGAGAGGGTAGATACGCAGTATTTT. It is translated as CASNRERVDTQYF.